These 7 T cell receptor beta chains came from one sample sequenced in a study of response to subunit inactivated influenza vaccine. One entry per CDR3 protein, called by TCRdb with MiXCR from the RT-PCR reads. Of about 620,000 distinct CDR3 sequences in the sample, about an eighth are singletons; the top ten hold more than 8.5%. The specimen was PBMCs from blood, collected on the day of vaccination. These receptors were collected from a man aged 45-65 years who received an inactivated influenza vaccine.

This clonotype was seen more than once but under ten times. The chain links TRBV2 to TRBJ2-7; 10 bases line up with TRBD1. The V gene end was trimmed by 3 bases and the J gene end by 1 base; junction bases not matched to a gene: 6. Germline V gene sequence: CDR1 SNHLY, CDR2 FYNNEI. The CDR3 covers 16 residues. CDR3: CASSDPRTGGSYEQYF. The DNA for the CDR3 is TGTGCCAGCAGTGATCCACGGACAGGGGGTTCCTACGAGCAGTACTTC.

The V gene is TRBV20-1, the J gene TRBJ2-5; D is perhaps TRBD1 (6 bases). The V gene's germline CDR1 is DFQATT and CDR2 SNEGSKA (reference sequence). Trimming took off 3 bases at V and 4 bases at J, with 15 bases between the two ends. CDR3 length equals 14 residues. The CDR3 DNA reads as TGCAGTGCTAGCATACGGACCAGGGGAGAGACCCAGTACTTC. It yields the protein CSASIRTRGETQYF.

In its sample, this clonotype was seen a few times. The chain combines TRBV5-6 with TRBJ1-2, with no clear D. Germline values: CDR1 SGHDT, CDR2 YYEEEE. Trimming removed 4 bases at V and 0 bases at J, with 13 bases between. This CDR3 has 15 residues. CDR3: CASSTLRSANYGYTF. The DNA for the CDR3 is TGTGCCAGCAGCACGCTGAGGAGTGCTAACTATGGCTACACCTTC.

This clonotype showed up just a few times. The chain is built from TRBV6-5 and TRBJ1-6; 8 bases fit TRBD1. The germline CDR1 and CDR2 sequences are MNHEY and SVGAGI. V trimming: 2 bases; J trimming: 9 bases; junction bases outside the gene matches: 6. This CDR3 spans 15 amino acids. CDR3 protein: CASSYLRQGSSPLHF. The CDR3 DNA reads TGTGCCAGCAGTTACCTGAGACAGGGGAGTTCACCCCTCCACTTT.

The V call is TRBV7-3, the J call TRBJ2-1; tentative D call: TRBD2 (7 bases). Germline assignment: CDR1 SGHTA and CDR2 FQGTGA. The CDR3 covers 15 residues. V lost 1 base and J lost 7, with 14 bases in between. The CDR3 is CASSLMGGGGNEQFF. The CDR3 region has the DNA TGTGCCAGCAGCTTAATGGGGGGAGGGGGTAATGAGCAGTTCTTC.

This chain connects TRBV25-1 to TRBJ2-7; no firm D call. Germline loops: CDR1 MGHDK, CDR2 SYGVNS. CDR3 length: 10 residues. V lost 5 bases and J 10 bases, leaving 9 bases between the germline ends. CDR3: CASSRGVQYF. In DNA, the CDR3 is TGTGCCAGCAGTAGAGGAGTACAGTACTTC.

The chain combines TRBV7-2 with TRBJ2-1; D gene ambiguous. Germline V gene data show CDR1 as SGHTA and CDR2 as FQGNSA. This CDR3 comprises 13 residues. Trimming cost V 4 bases and J 3 bases, with 7 bases left between them. Here the CDR3 reads CASSYIRYNEQFF. Written as DNA, the CDR3 is TGTGCCAGCAGCTATATCCGCTACAATGAGCAGTTCTTC. The full variable domain, its missing parts supplied by reference TRBV7-2 and TRBJ2-1, is GAGVSQSPSNKVTEKGKDVELRCDPISGHTALYWYRQSLGQGLEFLIYFQGNSAPDKSGLPSDRFSAERTGGSVSTLTIQRTQQEDSAVYLCASSYIRYNEQFFGPGTRLTVL.